These 15 T cell receptor beta chains originate from one sample sequenced in a study of T cell repertoires in cytomegalovirus infection. TCRdb re-analysed the reads in MiXCR, keeping a single row per CDR3 protein. The data hold more than 50,000 distinct CDR3 sequences, with around 34% observed a single time. For these receptors, no antigen is known. The specimen sequenced was PBMCs, sequenced either directly or after in vitro stimulation (not recorded which). The source is a human donor in good health (CMV status not recorded). Some clones in this sample may be carry-over from other donors' samples.

The chain employs TRBV2 and TRBJ2-1; D is undetermined. V shed 4 bases and J shed 8 bases, with 6 bases lying between them. CDR3 length: 11 amino acids. The germline CDR1 and CDR2 sequences are SNHLY and FYNNEI. The CDR3 loop is CASSVVDEQFF. DNA of the CDR3: TGTGCCAGCAGTGTAGTCGATGAGCAGTTCTTC.

This clonotype was seen a handful of times. CDR3 nucleotides: TGTGCCAGCAGCTTAGTAGGGACAGAGACGGGGGAGCAGTACTTC. Its translation: CASSLVGTETGEQYF. The chain joins TRBV7-2 to TRBJ2-7, with 7 bases lining up with TRBD1. The ends lost 1 base at V and 7 bases at J; junction bases unmatched: 10. The CDR3 loop spans 15 amino acids. Germline lookup yields CDR1 SGHTA and CDR2 FQGNSA. Full variable domain (missing parts from reference TRBV7-2 and TRBJ2-7): GAGVSQSPSNKVTEKGKDVELRCDPISGHTALYWYRQSLGQGLEFLIYFQGNSAPDKSGLPSDRFSAERTGGSVSTLTIQRTQQEDSAVYLCASSLVGTETGEQYFGPGTRLTVT.

The CDR3 DNA reads TGTGCCAGCAGTTCGGGACAGGGGGCGACTGAAGCTTTCTTT. It codes for CASSSGQGATEAFF. V usage is TRBV28 and J usage is TRBJ1-1; 12 nucleotides align to TRBD1. The CDR3 totals 14 residues. Germline assignment: CDR1 MDHEN and CDR2 SYDVKM. V gave up 4 bases and J gave up 5 bases; unmatched junction bases: 2.

The V call is TRBV7-2, the J call TRBJ2-7, with unresolved D. Germline CDR1 reads SGHTA; CDR2 reads FQGNSA. This CDR3 is 12 amino acids long. V lost 4 bases and J lost 4, with 8 bases in between. CDR3 loop: CASSSLGYEQYF. CDR3 coding DNA: TGTGCCAGCAGCTCACTGGGTTACGAGCAGTACTTC.

The gene calls are TRBV7-6 and TRBJ2-7, with 7 bases lining up with TRBD2. This CDR3 spans 15 amino acids. The trim removed 6 bases at V and 4 bases at J, leaving 12 bases unmatched. Germline CDR1 SGHVS, CDR2 FNYEAQ. The CDR3 loop reads CASSGEMVAGYEQYF. DNA for the CDR3: TGTGCCAGCAGTGGAGAAATGGTAGCGGGTTACGAGCAGTACTTC.

V and J are TRBV19 and TRBJ2-1; 9 nucleotides agree with TRBD1. The junction had 11 bases not matched to a gene; V was cut back by 8 bases and J by 9 bases. This CDR3 contains 14 residues. CDR1 LNHDA and CDR2 SQIVND come from the germline V gene (reference sequence). CDR3 sequence: CASGTGGELSEQFF. DNA of the CDR3: TGTGCCAGTGGTACAGGGGGCGAGTTGAGTGAGCAGTTCTTC.

This clonotype turned up a few times. V and J are TRBV11-2 and TRBJ2-5; 7 bases match TRBD1. The V and J ends lost 4 bases and 7 bases, in that order; junction bases with no gene match: 15. From germline, CDR1 is SGHAT and CDR2 FQNNGV. This CDR3 contains 16 residues. The CDR3 sequence is CASSSTQGWNPGTQYF. The CDR3 DNA reads TGTGCCAGCAGCTCGACACAGGGGTGGAATCCAGGGACCCAGTACTTC.

The sample holds a few counts of this clonotype. The J gene is TRBJ2-7, the V gene TRBV18; 9 bases match TRBD2. Losses at the gene ends were 3 bases for V and 4 bases for J; bases not matched to a gene: 13. The V gene's germline CDR1 is KGHSH and CDR2 LQKENI. The CDR3 sequence is 17 residues long. Here the CDR3 DNA reads TGTGCCAGCTCACCCTTACCCCCCGGCGGGGGGGCGTACGAGCAGTACTTC. This gives the protein CASSPLPPGGGAYEQYF.

This clonotype was counted a few times. Written as DNA, the CDR3 is TGTGCCAGCAGTTTGTATTTCGGGGGCTACACCTTC. Its protein product is CASSLYFGGYTF. The chain employs TRBV12-3 or TRBV12-4 and TRBJ1-2; D is uncertain. V lost 3 bases and J lost 8, with 10 bases in between. The length of the CDR3 is 12 residues.

The rearrangement joins TRBV25-1 to TRBJ1-5; TRBD1 might be the D (6 bases). This CDR3 comprises 18 residues. Germline assignment: CDR1 MGHDK and CDR2 SYGVNS. V lost 9 bases and J 1 base, leaving 25 bases between the germline ends. CDR3: CASEGPRPGDWSNQPQHF. CDR3 nucleotide sequence: TGTGCCAGTGAGGGCCCCCGGCCAGGGGACTGGAGCAATCAGCCCCAGCATTTT.

The J gene is TRBJ2-2, the V gene TRBV2; D is unclear. Trimming removed 4 bases from V and 1 base from J, with 7 bases in between. Germline V CDR1 and CDR2: SNHLY, FYNNEI. This CDR3 comprises 14 residues. In DNA form, the CDR3 reads TGTGCCAGCAGTGCTCAGGAGAACACCGGGGAGCTGTTTTTT. The encoded protein is CASSAQENTGELFF.

The rearrangement joins TRBV12-3 or TRBV12-4 to TRBJ2-5; possibly TRBD1 or TRBD2 for D (6 bases each). The V end was cut by 5 bases, the J end by 5 bases, with 12 bases between. The length of the CDR3 is 13 residues. The CDR3 nucleotides are TGTGCCAGCAGTGCTGGGGGGCGGGAGACCCAGTACTTC. It yields the protein CASSAGGRETQYF.

In this sample, this clonotype turned up many times. This sequence joins TRBV7-9 and TRBJ2-1; no clear D. This CDR3 has 16 amino acids. V lost 1 base and J lost 2, with 12 bases in between. Germline V lookup: CDR1 SEHNR, CDR2 FQNEAQ (reference sequence). The CDR3 sequence is CASSLVSPGPYNEQFF. In nucleotides, the CDR3 is TGTGCCAGCAGCTTAGTGTCCCCAGGACCCTACAATGAGCAGTTCTTC.

The chain recombines TRBV29-1 with TRBJ1-1, with D unresolved. The CDR3 covers 13 residues. Per germline, CDR1 SQVTM and CDR2 ANQGSEA. V was trimmed by 5 bases and J by 7 bases, leaving 17 bases between them. CDR3 protein: CSVRQMNTLEAFF. The DNA of the CDR3 is TGCAGCGTTCGTCAGATGAATACCCTTGAAGCTTTCTTT.

This chain joins TRBV20-1 and TRBJ1-3; perhaps TRBD1 as D (6 bases). V gave up 6 bases and J gave up 0 bases, with 12 bases separating them. Germline-derived CDR1 and CDR2 are DFQATT and SNEGSKA (reference sequence). This CDR3 comprises 14 residues. The CDR3 loop is CSAAGGPSGNTIYF. The CDR3 nucleotides read TGCAGTGCCGCGGGGGGCCCCTCTGGAAACACCATATATTTT.